The 7 T cell receptor beta chains presented below share a single source sample, sequenced in a study of CD8 T cells in ankylosing spondylitis. Whole-study findings and limits: The study identified a TCR beta motif of eight highly homologous variants that appeared characteristic of ankylosing spondylitis blood.

Antigens of these TCRs are unknown. TCRdb used MiXCR to reprocess the 5' RACE reads, holding one entry per CDR3 protein. The sample contains over 450,000 distinct CDR3 sequences, about 13% of which appear only once. The sequenced material came from blood, either unsorted or a sorted T cell fraction (not recorded which). These TCRs come from a male donor with ankylosing spondylitis.

There are many counts of this clonotype. The chain is built from TRBV5-1 and TRBJ2-1; TRBD1 might be the D (6 bases). CDR1 and CDR2 from the germline V gene are SGHRS and YFSETQ. CDR3 length: 17 amino acids. Trimming took 0 bases from V and 4 from J, leaving 17 bases between them. This CDR3 is CASSLEGVGQSYNEQFF. The DNA of the CDR3 is TGCGCCAGCAGCTTGGAGGGTGTAGGACAGTCGTACAATGAGCAGTTCTTC.

This clonotype was observed a handful of times. V gene TRBV3-1 combines with J gene TRBJ2-7; TRBD1 matches at 7 bases. The CDR3 has 15 amino acids. V lost 0 bases and J lost 4; bases outside the gene matches: 6. Germline V gene data show CDR1 as LGHDT and CDR2 as YNNKEL (reference sequence). CDR3 bases: TGTGCCAGCAGCCAAGAATGGGGGACAGCTTACGAGCAGTACTTC. Amino acids: CASSQEWGTAYEQYF.

This clonotype turned up a few times. J is TRBJ2-7 and V is TRBV20-1; 8 bases fit TRBD2. V lost 3 bases, J lost 0 bases, and 7 bases stayed unmatched. This CDR3 contains 15 residues. Looked up from germline, CDR1 is DFQATT and CDR2 is SNEGSKA (reference sequence). CDR3 bases: TGCAGTGCTAGCCCGGGACTAGTGAACTCCTACGAGCAGTACGTC. Amino acids: CSASPGLVNSYEQYV.

The table lists this clonotype with a few counts. The chain employs TRBV3-1 and TRBJ2-2, with 7 nucleotides matching TRBD2. CDR3 length equals 13 residues. CDR1 LGHDT and CDR2 YNNKEL come from the germline V gene (reference sequence). V shed 11 bases, J shed 1 base, and the junction held 4 bases outside the gene matches. The CDR3: CASGGRNTGELFF. Written as DNA, the CDR3 is TGTGCCTCGGGGGGAAGGAACACCGGGGAGCTGTTTTTT.

This chain uses TRBV5-5 with TRBJ1-1; D uncertain. Germline CDR1 SGHKS, CDR2 YYEKEE (reference sequence). The CDR3 spans 14 residues. V was pared by 4 bases and J by 6 bases, with 16 bases between. CDR3: CASSPLTGGAEAFF. The CDR3 region has the DNA TGTGCCAGCAGCCCCCTCACCGGTGGGGCTGAAGCTTTCTTT. Full variable domain (rest looked up from reference TRBV5-5 and TRBJ1-1): DAGVTQSPTHLIKTRGQQVTLRCSPISGHKSVSWYQQVLGQGPQFIFQYYEKEERGRGNFPDRFSARQFPNYSSELNVNALLLGDSALYLCASSPLTGGAEAFFGQGTRLTVV.

This clonotype was observed at least ten times. The chain has TRBV20-1 and TRBJ1-5; 7 bases are shared with TRBD1. The CDR3 runs 12 residues. Germline values: CDR1 DFQATT, CDR2 SNEGSKA (reference sequence). The CDR3: CSVGQGNQPQHF. For the CDR3, the DNA is TGCAGCGTAGGACAGGGCAATCAGCCCCAGCATTTT.

V is TRBV12-3 or TRBV12-4 and J is TRBJ2-1, with 7 nucleotides matching TRBD1. This CDR3 region has 14 residues. With V trimmed by 7 bases and J by 2 bases, 5 bases remained unmatched. The CDR3 DNA reads as TGTGCCAGCAACGACAGGGTTACCTACAATGAGCAGTTCTTC. It translates to CASNDRVTYNEQFF.